The next 11 T cell receptor beta chains were all read from a single sample in a study of T cell changes during pregnancy in multiple sclerosis. Assay used: immunoSEQ multiplex PCR; TCRdb lists only in-frame clones, some missing. The sample comprises about 110,000 clones, 92% of which are singletons, and 1.6% rests with the top ten. This specimen was peripheral blood, taken after pregnancy. Receptors were obtained from a female donor with multiple sclerosis, enrolled in a pregnancy study.

The CDR3 sequence is CATTGGFYNSPLHF. Here the CDR3 DNA reads TGTGCCACCACGGGGGGCTTCTATAATTCACCCCTCCACTTT. This rearrangement joins TRBV7-2 to TRBJ1-6, with D maybe TRBD1 (6 bases). CDR1 is SGHTA and CDR2 is FQGNSA in the germline V gene. The CDR3 contains 14 residues. V was trimmed by 10 bases and J by 3 bases, leaving 13 bases between them.

J is TRBJ1-4 and V is TRBV4-1; perhaps TRBD1 as D (6 bases). V lost 1 base and J lost 8, with 11 bases in between. CDR1 is MGHRA, CDR2 YSYEKL, per germline. CDR3 length: 14 residues. Here the CDR3 DNA reads TGCGCCAGCAGCCAAGTTCGACAGGCCGAAAAACTGTTTTTT. Translation gives CASSQVRQAEKLFF.

The chain links TRBV2 to TRBJ1-4; D possibly corresponds to TRBD1 (6 bases). Trimming pared 10 bases from V and 6 bases from J, leaving 15 bases between. Germline V CDR1 and CDR2: SNHLY, FYNNEI. The CDR3 loop spans 13 amino acids. The CDR3 region has the DNA TGTGCCACCAACTGGGGACATCATGAAAAACTGTTTTTT. This gives the protein CATNWGHHEKLFF.

CDR3 DNA sequence: TGTGCCTGGAGTGATCCGGGGACAGGGGGCCTTTTGGGAAACACCGGGGAGCTGTTTTTT. Its protein is CAWSDPGTGGLLGNTGELFF. The genes are TRBV30 and TRBJ2-2; 12 nucleotides match TRBD1. The CDR3 contains 20 residues. Germline CDR1 reads GTSNPN; CDR2 reads SVGIG (reference sequence). The V and J ends lost 1 base and 2 bases, in that order; junction bases with no gene match: 14.

The chain employs TRBV5-1 and TRBJ2-1; perhaps TRBD1 as D (6 bases). There are 17 residues in the CDR3. The germline CDR1 and CDR2 sequences are SGHRS and YFSETQ. The V end lost 0 bases, the J end lost 2 bases, and 15 bases lay between the germline ends. CDR3 sequence reads: CASSLGQEGGPYNEQFF. CDR3 in DNA: TGCGCCAGCAGCTTGGGGCAGGAAGGGGGTCCCTACAATGAGCAGTTCTTC. The whole variable domain, remainder taken from reference TRBV5-1 and TRBJ2-1, is KAGVTQTPRYLIKTRGQQVTLSCSPISGHRSVSWYQQTPGQGLQFLFEYFSETQRNKGNFPGRFSGRQFSNSRSEMNVSTLELGDSALYLCASSLGQEGGPYNEQFFGPGTRLTVL.

The chain employs TRBV11-2 and TRBJ1-5, with 12 bases identical to TRBD1. The trim removed 5 bases at V and 5 bases at J, leaving 4 bases unmatched. The V gene's germline CDR1 is SGHAT and CDR2 FQNNGV. The CDR3 spans 15 residues. The CDR3 protein is CASSTGDRGHQPQHF. DNA for the CDR3: TGTGCCAGCAGCACAGGGGACAGGGGGCATCAGCCCCAGCATTTT.

The DNA for the CDR3 is TGCGCCAGCAGAAGACAGGGTCGAGATACCACTGAAGCTTTCTTT. Translating it yields CASRRQGRDTTEAFF. V usage is TRBV5-1 and J usage is TRBJ1-1, with 7 nucleotides matching TRBD1. V dropped 5 bases and J dropped 4; count of bases not matched to a gene: 11. In germline, CDR1 is SGHRS, CDR2 YFSETQ. The CDR3 is 15 residues long.

This sequence joins TRBV4-1 and TRBJ1-1; D gene ambiguous. The CDR3 sequence is 16 residues long. The germline CDR1 and CDR2 sequences are MGHRA and YSYEKL. Trimming cost V 3 bases and J 5 bases, with 19 bases left between them. The CDR3 region has the DNA TGCGCCAGCAGCCACGACCCGCCGGAGGGATTAACTGAAGCTTTCTTT. This encodes CASSHDPPEGLTEAFF.

CDR3 sequence: CAISESKTDSNQPQHF. For the CDR3, the DNA is TGTGCCATCAGTGAGTCGAAGACAGATAGCAATCAGCCCCAGCATTTT. This chain links TRBV10-3 with TRBJ1-5, with D tentatively TRBD1 (5 bases). V lost 0 bases and J 0 bases, leaving 9 bases between the germline ends. Germline V gene lookup returns CDR1 ENHRY and CDR2 SYGVKD. The CDR3 runs to 16 residues.

V usage is TRBV5-4 and J usage is TRBJ2-5; D unresolved. Germline CDR1 and CDR2: SGHNT and YYREEE (reference sequence). The V end was cut by 0 bases, the J end by 5 bases, with 2 bases between. The CDR3 has 11 residues. In nucleotides, the CDR3 is TGTGCCAGCAGCTTGGCTGAGACCCAGTACTTC. Translating gives CASSLAETQYF.

The chain uses TRBV6-1 and TRBJ1-2; D possibly corresponds to TRBD1 (5 bases). The V and J ends lost 8 bases and 0 bases respectively, with 10 bases between them. Germline V gives CDR1 MNHNS, CDR2 SASEGT. The CDR3 runs 13 residues. CDR3 region: CASRETANYGYTF. CDR3 DNA: TGTGCCAGCCGCGAGACAGCTAACTATGGCTACACCTTC.